The next 27 T cell receptor beta chains were all read from a single sample in a study of T cell changes during pregnancy in multiple sclerosis. TCRdb's copy holds only in-frame clones and misses some; the assay was immunoSEQ multiplex PCR. The table records around 100,000 clones, roughly 90% of them present only once. The sequencing used peripheral blood, collected in the third trimester of pregnancy. All receptors come from a female donor with multiple sclerosis, enrolled in a pregnancy study.

The chain recombines TRBV27 with TRBJ2-3; 8 nucleotides agree with TRBD2. CDR1 is MNHEY and CDR2 is SMNVEV in the germline V gene (reference sequence). The CDR3 is 16 amino acids. The J segment lost 13 bases and the V segment lost 3 bases, leaving 18 bases of the junction unmatched. The chain's CDR3 is CASSFNLPGAGGGEYF. The CDR3 DNA reads as TGTGCCAGCAGTTTTAATCTCCCGGGGGCGGGAGGAGGGGAGTATTTT.

The genes are TRBV30 and TRBJ2-3, with a tentative D call TRBD2 (5 bases). The CDR3 spans 13 residues. Trimming removed 2 bases at V and 4 bases at J, with 10 bases between. Germline CDR1 is GTSNPN and CDR2 is SVGIG (reference sequence). The CDR3 here is CAWSIGEPDTQYF. The CDR3 region has the DNA TGTGCCTGGAGTATCGGGGAACCAGATACGCAGTATTTT.

The chain carries TRBV9 and TRBJ2-5; D gene ambiguous. Trimming shortened V by 0 bases and J by 6 bases, and 6 bases separated the two germline ends. Per germline, CDR1 SGDLS and CDR2 YYNGEE. This CDR3 spans 12 amino acids. The CDR3 protein is CASSVDSKTQYF. DNA of the CDR3: TGTGCCAGCAGCGTAGATAGCAAGACCCAGTACTTC.

V usage is TRBV11-2 and J usage is TRBJ2-4, with TRBD2 matching 10 bases. The CDR3 extends over 17 amino acids. Looked up from germline, CDR1 is SGHAT and CDR2 is FQNNGV. The ends lost 0 bases at V and 1 base at J; junction bases unmatched: 3. The CDR3 loop is CASSLDLSGRAKNIQYF. In DNA, the CDR3 is TGTGCCAGCAGCTTAGATCTTAGCGGGAGGGCCAAAAACATTCAGTACTTC.

The chain combines TRBV28 with TRBJ1-5; no clear D. CDR3 length: 13 amino acids. Germline V gene lookup returns CDR1 MDHEN and CDR2 SYDVKM. The V gene lost 3 bases and the J gene lost 4 bases, with 7 bases spanning the gap. CDR3 sequence: CASSFSRNQPQHF. CDR3 DNA sequence: TGTGCCAGCAGTTTTAGCCGAAATCAGCCCCAGCATTTT. Full variable domain (remainder filled in from reference TRBV28 and TRBJ1-5): DVKVTQSSRYLVKRTGEKVFLECVQDMDHENMFWYRQDPGLGLRLIYFSYDVKMKEKGDIPEGYSVSREKKERFSLILESASTNQTSMYLCASSFSRNQPQHFGDGTRLSIL.

This chain joins TRBV7-9 and TRBJ1-5; 8 bases are a match to TRBD1. The CDR3 runs to 19 residues. Losses at the gene ends were 1 base for V and 2 bases for J; bases not matched to a gene: 13. Germline V CDR1 and CDR2: SEHNR, FQNEAQ (reference sequence). This chain's CDR3 is CASSLGVETGAAGNQPQHF. CDR3 bases: TGTGCCAGCAGCTTAGGGGTGGAGACAGGGGCTGCGGGCAATCAGCCCCAGCATTTT.

The chain couples TRBV7-8 to TRBJ1-2, with D tentatively TRBD1 (6 bases). V was cut by 4 bases and J by 4 bases, with 16 bases left in between. There are 15 residues in the CDR3. Germline V gene data show CDR1 as SGHVS and CDR2 as FQNEAQ. CDR3 in amino acids: CASSSNRDVGYGYTF. CDR3 coding DNA: TGTGCCAGCAGCTCGAACAGGGATGTTGGCTATGGCTACACCTTC.

Only one count was recorded for this clone. The gene calls are TRBV7-6 and TRBJ1-3, with 8 bases lining up with TRBD1. The V gene end was trimmed by 5 bases and the J gene end by 4 bases; junction bases not matched to a gene: 10. The CDR3 runs 16 residues. Germline CDR1 and CDR2: SGHVS and FNYEAQ. The CDR3 protein is CASSPTDRGRGNTIYF. Written as DNA, the CDR3 is TGTGCCAGCAGCCCGACCGACAGGGGACGGGGAAACACCATATATTTT. Full variable domain (missing parts from reference TRBV7-6 and TRBJ1-3): GAGVSQSPRYKVTKRGQDVALRCDPISGHVSLYWYRQALGQGPEFLTYFNYEAQQDKSGLPNDRFSAERPEGSISTLTIQRTEQRDSAMYRCASSPTDRGRGNTIYFGEGSWLTVV.

This chain links TRBV19 with TRBJ1-1, with D unclear. V dropped 7 bases and J dropped 5 bases, with 20 bases sitting between them. The germline CDR1 and CDR2 sequences are LNHDA and SQIVND (reference sequence). CDR3 length: 15 amino acids. The CDR3 DNA reads as TGTGCCAGTACCTCCCGGGGAGGTATGGGGACTGAAGCTTTCTTT. Protein product: CASTSRGGMGTEAFF.

V usage is TRBV25-1 and J usage is TRBJ2-5; D is perhaps TRBD1 (5 bases). The J call may be faulty, since TRBJ2-7 better matches the DNA end. The germline gives CDR1 MGHDK, CDR2 SYGVNS. There are 16 residues in the CDR3. The CDR3 loop reads CASSERGRAYTYEQYF. CDR3 DNA sequence: TGTGCCAGCAGTGAACGAGGCAGGGCCTATACCTACGAGCAGTACTTC.

This clone was seen more than once but under ten times. CDR3 nucleotide sequence: TGTGCCACCCGGTGGGGGGGTTGTGTGACTGAAGCTTTCTTT. Translation: CATRWGGCVTEAFF. The chain combines TRBV9 with TRBJ1-1; possibly TRBD1 for D (5 bases). The V end was cut by 9 bases, the J end by 5 bases, with 20 bases between. The CDR3 loop spans 14 amino acids. Germline lookup yields CDR1 SGDLS and CDR2 YYNGEE.

This clone appeared once. This chain connects TRBV6-1 to TRBJ1-1; possibly TRBD1 for D (6 bases). The CDR3 is 19 amino acids. Germline CDR1 MNHNS, CDR2 SASEGT. Deletions cut 1 base from V and 4 bases from J, with 25 bases between. This CDR3 reads CASSEEKGLGAGAGTEAFF. Here the CDR3 DNA reads TGTGCCAGCAGTGAAGAGAAAGGCTTGGGGGCTGGAGCCGGCACTGAAGCTTTCTTT.

This chain links TRBV19 with TRBJ2-7; D might be TRBD2 (5 bases). The germline gives CDR1 LNHDA, CDR2 SQIVND (reference sequence). V lost 3 bases to trimming and J lost 5 bases, with 8 bases between them. The CDR3 contains 12 residues. CDR3 sequence (DNA): TGTGCCAGTAGTATCGGAGGCGACGAGCAGTACTTC. Amino acids: CASSIGGDEQYF.

The chain links TRBV10-3 to TRBJ1-1; TRBD1 matches 8 bases. The J segment lost 6 bases and the V segment lost 3 bases, leaving 9 bases of the junction unmatched. CDR1 is ENHRY and CDR2 is SYGVKD in the germline V gene. The CDR3 has 15 residues. CDR3 in amino acids: CAISDPRQGFSEAFF. The CDR3 DNA reads as TGTGCCATCAGTGATCCTAGACAGGGGTTCTCTGAAGCTTTCTTT.

This clone has just a few counts. The chain links TRBV28 to TRBJ1-2; 7 nucleotides align to TRBD1. This CDR3 has 14 amino acids. Germline loops: CDR1 MDHEN, CDR2 SYDVKM. V was clipped by 5 bases and J by 2 bases; unmatched bases: 5. In nucleotides, the CDR3 is TGTGCCAGCAGTGAATCAGGGGGGAACTATGGCTACACCTTC. This translates into CASSESGGNYGYTF.

This chain joins TRBV6-1 and TRBJ2-7; the match to TRBD1 covers 7 bases. Germline trimming cut 6 bases from V and 3 bases from J; bases unmatched to any gene: 11. Germline V gene lookup returns CDR1 MNHNS and CDR2 SASEGT. This CDR3 comprises 15 residues. The CDR3 region is CASSSTGVPNYEQYF. DNA of the CDR3: TGTGCCAGCAGCTCAACAGGGGTACCAAACTACGAGCAGTACTTC.

The V call is TRBV30, the J call TRBJ2-7, with TRBD1 as a possible D gene (6 bases). CDR3 length: 17 residues. Trimming cost V 1 base and J 4 bases, with 23 bases left between them. CDR1 is GTSNPN and CDR2 is SVGIG in the germline V gene (reference sequence). CDR3 residues: CAWSGITNYPGEYEQYF. The DNA of the CDR3 is TGTGCCTGGAGTGGCATCACCAACTACCCAGGGGAGTACGAGCAGTACTTC.

The genes are TRBV30 and TRBJ1-3; D remains ambiguous. V shed 5 bases and J shed 0 bases, with 5 bases lying between them. This CDR3 is 12 amino acids long. The germline V gene encodes CDR1 GTSNPN and CDR2 SVGIG (reference sequence). DNA for the CDR3: TGTGCCTGGGTGAGCTCTGGAAACACCATATATTTT. As protein: CAWVSSGNTIYF.

This sequence joins TRBV15 and TRBJ1-5; D gene uncertain. V was pared by 0 bases and J by 6 bases, with 6 bases between. Germline V gene sequence: CDR1 LNHNV, CDR2 YYDKDF (reference sequence). The CDR3 runs 13 residues. CDR3 sequence: CATSRDMSQPQHF. The DNA of the CDR3 is TGTGCCACCAGCAGAGATATGAGTCAGCCCCAGCATTTT.

The genes are TRBV5-1 and TRBJ1-4; 9 positions agree with TRBD1. The V gene's germline CDR1 is SGHRS and CDR2 YFSETQ. This CDR3 comprises 15 residues. The junction had 1 base not matched to a gene; V was cut back by 0 bases and J by 4 bases. The CDR3 region has the DNA TGCGCCAGCAGCTTGGGGGACAGGGATAATGAAAAACTGTTTTTT. Translation gives CASSLGDRDNEKLFF.

The chain combines TRBV6-6 with TRBJ2-7; 9 positions agree with TRBD2. This CDR3 has 15 amino acids. Trimming cost V 0 bases and J 7 bases; bases outside gene matches: 7. Germline V gene lookup returns CDR1 MNHNY and CDR2 SVGAGI (reference sequence). As DNA, the CDR3 is TGTGCCAGCAGTTACTCAGGGCTAGCGGGGCCAGAGCAGTACTTC. Residues: CASSYSGLAGPEQYF.

The chain is built from TRBV10-3 and TRBJ2-2, with TRBD1 as a possible D gene (5 bases). This CDR3 has 16 amino acids. CDR1 and CDR2 from the germline V gene are ENHRY and SYGVKD. Trimming took 10 bases from V and 0 from J, leaving 18 bases between them. CDR3 protein: CATPKSGNTNTGELFF. CDR3 in DNA: TGTGCCACGCCAAAATCAGGGAATACGAACACCGGGGAGCTGTTTTTT.

The chain uses TRBV27 and TRBJ1-5, with D possibly matching TRBD1 (5 bases). V lost 0 bases and J 4 bases, leaving 22 bases between the germline ends. CDR1 is MNHEY, CDR2 SMNVEV, per germline (reference sequence). The CDR3 is made up of 19 amino acids. The CDR3 nucleotides are TGTGCCAGCAGTTTATCGGGGCCGGACCCGACGTGGGGAAATCAGCCCCAGCATTTT. Protein: CASSLSGPDPTWGNQPQHF.

The chain uses TRBV7-3 and TRBJ2-3; possible D gene TRBD1, 5 bases. The germline CDR1 and CDR2 sequences are SGHTA and FQGTGA. The CDR3 loop spans 16 amino acids. Trimming took off 4 bases at V and 3 bases at J, with 17 bases between the two ends. The CDR3, as DNA: TGTGCCAGCAGCTCCTCTTCCCAGGGTGGAACAGATACGCAGTATTTT. It translates to CASSSSSQGGTDTQYF.

This chain uses TRBV19 with TRBJ2-5, with TRBD1 matching over 11 bases. The germline gives CDR1 LNHDA, CDR2 SQIVND (reference sequence). With V trimmed by 4 bases and J by 5 bases, 3 bases remained unmatched. This CDR3 has 14 residues. The CDR3: CASSSRDRGETQYF. CDR3 bases: TGTGCCAGTAGTAGCCGGGACAGGGGGGAGACCCAGTACTTC. The full variable domain, its missing parts supplied by reference TRBV19 and TRBJ2-5, is DGGITQSPKYLFRKEGQNVTLSCEQNLNHDAMYWYRQDPGQGLRLIYYSQIVNDFQKGDIAEGYSVSREKKESFPLTVTSAQKNPTAFYLCASSSRDRGETQYFGPGTRLLVL.

This clone was detected once. This chain connects TRBV7-3 to TRBJ1-1; 7 bases match TRBD1. The length of the CDR3 is 14 residues. Trimming took 2 bases from V and 5 from J; bases not matched to a gene: 5. Germline CDR1 SGHTA, CDR2 FQGTGA. The DNA for the CDR3 is TGTGCCAGCAGCTTAGCGGCAGGGGGAACTGAAGCTTTCTTT. Its protein is CASSLAAGGTEAFF.

This clone appeared a single time. V and J are TRBV11-2 and TRBJ2-2; 9 positions agree with TRBD1. V trimming: 1 base; J trimming: 6 bases; junction bases outside the gene matches: 6. Germline V lookup: CDR1 SGHAT, CDR2 FQNNGV. The CDR3 extends over 16 amino acids. The CDR3 sequence: CASSLGDREGAGELFF. CDR3 sequence (DNA): TGTGCCAGCAGCTTAGGGGACAGGGAGGGAGCCGGGGAGCTGTTTTTT. Using reference TRBV11-2 and TRBJ2-2 for the parts outside the CDR3, the full variable domain is EAGVAQSPRYKIIEKRQSVAFWCNPISGHATLYWYQQILGQGPKLLIQFQNNGVVDDSQLPKDRFSAERLKGVDSTLKIQPAKLEDSAVYLCASSLGDREGAGELFFGEGSRLTVL.